Below are 23 T cell receptor beta chains sequenced from a single sample in a study. TCRdb reprocessed the 5' RACE reads with MiXCR, giving one entry per CDR3 protein. The sample records some 12,000 distinct CDR3 sequences, about 50% being singletons. The source material was tumor-infiltrating naive CD4+ T cells sorted from the breast tumor. Subset described: naive CD4+ T cells, CD4+CD45RA+CD25-. These receptors all come from a female donor with breast cancer.

Points on this clonotype: A much larger clone differs from this one at a single base, so this may be a read error. The chain combines TRBV7-2 with TRBJ2-1; the D is unclear. The CDR3 extends over 12 amino acids. CDR1 is SGHTA, CDR2 FQGNSA, per germline. The CDR3 loop reads CAGSLAVNEQFF. The DNA for the CDR3 is TGTGCCGGCAGCTTAGCCGTCAATGAGCAGTTCTTC.

This clonotype turned up a few times. The junction shows a germline mismatch at one end, possibly a read error. The chain joins TRBV7-6 to TRBJ2-5; D gene uncertain. This CDR3 comprises 12 residues. Germline CDR1 and CDR2: SGHVS and FNYEAQ. CDR3 sequence reads: CASSFFLETQCF. The CDR3 coding sequence is TGTGCCAGCAGCTTTTTCTTGGAGACCCAGTGCTTC. The complete variable domain, with remaining parts taken from reference TRBV7-6 and TRBJ2-5, reads GAGVSQSPRYKVTKRGQDVALRCDPISGHVSLYWYRQALGQGPEFLTYFNYEAQQDKSGLPNDRFSAERPEGSISTLTIQRTEQRDSAMYRCASSFFLETQCFGPGTRLLVL.

The DNA of the CDR3 is TGTGCCAGCAGCTTAGTTCAAGGGACTAGCGGTATAAATGAGCAGTTCTTC. It specifies CASSLVQGTSGINEQFF. The chain links TRBV11-1 to TRBJ2-1; 11 positions match TRBD2. The CDR3 length is 17 residues. Germline V gene data show CDR1 as SGHAT and CDR2 as FQDESV (reference sequence). The V segment lost 1 base and the J segment 7 bases; nucleotides outside the gene matches: 9.

As regards this clonotype: Just one base apart from a much larger clone, this may be a read error. The chain joins TRBV6-5 to TRBJ1-2; the D gene is possibly TRBD1 (6 bases). Per the germline V gene, CDR1 is MNHEY and CDR2 is SVGAGI. This CDR3 region has 13 residues. CDR3 residues: CAGSRQANYGYTF. CDR3 nucleotide sequence: TGTGCCGGCAGCCGACAGGCGAACTATGGCTACACCTTC.

This chain connects TRBV20-1 to TRBJ2-1; TRBD2 matches 9 bases. The V and J ends lost 1 base and 6 bases, in that order; junction bases with no gene match: 7. The CDR3 covers 15 residues. Germline CDR1 and CDR2: DFQATT and SNEGSKA (reference sequence). Here the CDR3 DNA reads TGCAGTGCTAGAGTGTTAGCGGGAGTTCTCAATGAGCAGTTCTTC. It is translated as CSARVLAGVLNEQFF.

As to this clonotype: The junction shows a germline mismatch at one end, possibly a read error. The chain has TRBV20-1 and TRBJ2-1, with D uncertain. The CDR3 runs to 15 residues. Looked up from germline, CDR1 is DFQATT and CDR2 is SNEGSKA (reference sequence). The CDR3 here is CSARSGRELGNEQLF. DNA of the CDR3: TGCAGTGCTAGAAGTGGTAGAGAGTTGGGCAATGAGCAGCTCTTC.

This clonotype has more than one count but fewer than ten. The chain employs TRBV20-1 and TRBJ2-7, with 8 nucleotides matching TRBD2. Germline lookup yields CDR1 DFQATT and CDR2 SNEGSKA (reference sequence). The V segment lost 1 base and the J segment 9 bases; nucleotides outside the gene matches: 5. This CDR3 contains 12 residues. CDR3 in amino acids: CSARGLAGRQYV. The CDR3 DNA reads TGCAGTGCTAGAGGCCTAGCGGGCCGGCAGTACGTC.

V and J are TRBV7-9 and TRBJ1-1; D remains unclear. The germline V gene has CDR1 SEHNR and CDR2 FQNEAQ (reference sequence). The germline V and J ends were trimmed by 1 base and 7 bases, with 7 bases remaining between them. This CDR3 has 12 amino acids. The CDR3 coding sequence is TGTGCCAGCAGCTTAGGACTCTTTGAAGCTTTCTTT. Protein sequence: CASSLGLFEAFF.

V usage is TRBV4-3 and J usage is TRBJ1-2, with unresolved D. Trimming left V 1 base short and J 0 bases short, with 9 bases between. The CDR3 runs to 15 residues. From germline, CDR1 is LGHNA and CDR2 YSLEER. The CDR3 DNA is TGCGCCAGCAGCCAAGGACTGCTAGCTAACTATGGCTACACCTTC. Encoded protein: CASSQGLLANYGYTF.

The chain uses TRBV7-2 and TRBJ1-2; D is undetermined. Per the germline V gene, CDR1 is SGHTA and CDR2 is FQGNSA. The CDR3 is made up of 12 amino acids. Trimming took off 4 bases at V and 8 bases at J, with 11 bases between the two ends. This CDR3 reads CASSSSPGGYTF. The CDR3, as DNA: TGTGCCAGCAGCTCCTCGCCGGGCGGCTACACCTTC.

This clonotype has only a few counts. The DNA for the CDR3 is TGCAGTGCGAGGGAGGGCCAGGTTCAATTCTTC. Translated: CSAREGQVQFF. This rearrangement joins TRBV20-1 to TRBJ2-1, with 7 bases fitting TRBD2. V was clipped by 6 bases and J by 16 bases; unmatched bases: 12. The germline CDR1 and CDR2 sequences are DFQATT and SNEGSKA (reference sequence). The CDR3 runs to 11 residues.

The chain employs TRBV7-8 and TRBJ1-1; D is unclear. Deletions cut 1 base from V and 5 bases from J, with 14 bases between. CDR1 and CDR2 (germline): SGHVS, FQNEAQ. This CDR3 has 15 residues. CDR3 DNA sequence: TGTGCCAGCAGCTTAGGAGTCGGGATTGGTACTGAAGCTTTCTTT. Residues: CASSLGVGIGTEAFF.

This clonotype has only a few counts. The gene calls are TRBV7-2 and TRBJ2-7; 9 nucleotides agree with TRBD2. The trim removed 1 base at V and 2 bases at J, leaving 0 bases unmatched. The CDR3 loop spans 14 amino acids. Germline loops: CDR1 SGHTA, CDR2 FQGNSA. The chain's CDR3 is CASSLGGRAYEQYF. The CDR3, as DNA: TGTGCCAGCAGCTTAGGCGGGAGGGCCTACGAGCAGTACTTC.

This clonotype appeared a few times. The chain uses TRBV12-3 or TRBV12-4 and TRBJ2-3; no reliable D call. V was cut by 3 bases and J by 3 bases, with 1 base left in between. The CDR3 totals 11 residues. In DNA form, the CDR3 reads TGTGCCAGCAGTTTGACAGATACGCAGTATTTT. Its protein is CASSLTDTQYF.

The CDR3 DNA reads as TGTGCCAGCAGCTTAGTGGGAGTTACTAGCACAGATACGCAGTATTTT. Translation gives CASSLVGVTSTDTQYF. This chain links TRBV7-8 with TRBJ2-3, with D possibly matching TRBD2 (5 bases). The CDR3 sequence is 16 residues long. V lost 1 base to trimming and J lost 0 bases, with 11 bases between them. Germline V CDR1 and CDR2: SGHVS, FQNEAQ.

This clonotype was seen more than once but under ten times. The J gene is TRBJ1-6, the V gene TRBV7-2; D is unclear. V was cut by 5 bases and J by 5 bases, with 7 bases left in between. CDR1 is SGHTA and CDR2 is FQGNSA in the germline V gene. The CDR3 consists of 13 residues. The CDR3 loop is CASSPRNNSPLHF. The CDR3 region has the DNA TGTGCCAGCAGCCCAAGAAATAATTCACCCCTCCACTTT.

Details on this clonotype: A read error may account for a junction end that differs from germline. Written as DNA, the CDR3 is TGCAGTGCCAGAGAATTGACTAGCGGGACCTACAATGAGCAGTTCTTC. As protein: CSARELTSGTYNEQFF. This chain joins TRBV20-1 and TRBJ2-1; 11 bases are a match to TRBD2. Germline assignment: CDR1 DFQATT and CDR2 SNEGSKA (reference sequence). The CDR3 has 16 residues.

Written as DNA, the CDR3 is TGCGCCAGCAGCTTGGTCTGGGGGGGCGCCGGTAATTCACCCCTCCACTTT. This gives the protein CASSLVWGGAGNSPLHF. The chain carries TRBV5-1 and TRBJ1-6, with D possibly TRBD1 on 6 matching bases. CDR1 SGHRS and CDR2 YFSETQ come from the germline V gene. Trimming pared 0 bases from V and 6 bases from J, leaving 16 bases between. The CDR3 has 17 residues.

By frequency in the sample, this clonotype is medium-sized. V usage is TRBV6-5 and J usage is TRBJ2-3; no reliable D call. V was shortened by 5 bases and J by 2 bases, with 5 bases between the two germline ends. This CDR3 contains 12 residues. Germline CDR1 MNHEY, CDR2 SVGAGI. CDR3 sequence: CASSSHTDTQYF. CDR3 nucleotides: TGTGCCAGCAGTAGCCACACAGATACGCAGTATTTT.

V and J are TRBV7-2 and TRBJ1-3; 9 positions agree with TRBD1. The CDR3 has 16 amino acids. V was pared by 4 bases and J by 0 bases, with 4 bases of the junction left unmatched. Germline V CDR1 and CDR2: SGHTA, FQGNSA. CDR3 coding DNA: TGTGCCAGCAGCTCCAGACAGGGGGGCTCTGGAAACACCATATATTTT. Its translation: CASSSRQGGSGNTIYF.

The chain links TRBV27 to TRBJ1-2; 7 bases fit TRBD1. Germline V gene lookup returns CDR1 MNHEY and CDR2 SMNVEV (reference sequence). With 6 bases clipped from V and 8 bases from J, the junction kept 12 bases outside the gene matches. The CDR3 contains 14 residues. The CDR3 reads CASSRTSQGYGYTF. DNA of the CDR3: TGTGCCAGCAGCCGAACCTCACAGGGGTACGGCTACACCTTC.

V gene TRBV12-3 or TRBV12-4 combines with J gene TRBJ1-2; D is unclear. The CDR3 length is 15 residues. V dropped 3 bases and J dropped 0 bases, with 11 bases sitting between them. Here the CDR3 reads CASSFRRQANYGYTF. DNA of the CDR3: TGTGCCAGCAGTTTTAGGCGGCAAGCTAACTATGGCTACACCTTC.

The chain uses TRBV4-1 and TRBJ2-4; 7 bases are a match to TRBD2. Germline V gives CDR1 MGHRA, CDR2 YSYEKL. The CDR3 spans 14 residues. Trimming removed 4 bases from V and 6 bases from J; junction bases left unmatched: 6. The CDR3 nucleotides read TGCGCCAGCAGCCTCGGCGGGAGTCCAAACATTCAGTACTTC. This translates into CASSLGGSPNIQYF.